In this sample, the clone carrying this T cell receptor beta chain turned up many times. Its antigen is as yet unknown. The record originates from a study of molecular identifiers for immune sequencing clone quantification. Study-level findings and limits: Amid approximately 1 million naive cells, spiked Jurkat TCR RNA from one cell was reportedly still detectable.

Previously described methods with listed TCR primers produced the bulk TCR libraries. TCRdb fed the PCR reads into MiXCR, producing one record per CDR3 protein. The sample has 460,000 or so distinct CDR3 sequences, 20% to 25% seen once; the top ten hold about 0.84%. V was cut by 5 bases and J by 4 bases, with 15 bases left in between. CDR1 SQVTM and CDR2 ANQGSEA come from the germline V gene. The CDR3 loop spans 13 amino acids. The specimen sequenced was naive CD8+ T cells from blood, with Jurkat cell RNA spiked in. Subset noted: FACS-sorted CD8+CD4-CCR7+CD45RA+ naive T cells. The sequence was collected from a human donor in good health. Some libraries in this study had Jurkat cell RNA spiked in. This rearrangement joins TRBV29-1 to TRBJ2-7; possible D gene TRBD1, 6 bases. The chain's CDR3 is CSVSDRTSYEQYF. In DNA form, the CDR3 reads TGCAGCGTTTCCGACAGGACTTCTTACGAGCAGTACTTC.